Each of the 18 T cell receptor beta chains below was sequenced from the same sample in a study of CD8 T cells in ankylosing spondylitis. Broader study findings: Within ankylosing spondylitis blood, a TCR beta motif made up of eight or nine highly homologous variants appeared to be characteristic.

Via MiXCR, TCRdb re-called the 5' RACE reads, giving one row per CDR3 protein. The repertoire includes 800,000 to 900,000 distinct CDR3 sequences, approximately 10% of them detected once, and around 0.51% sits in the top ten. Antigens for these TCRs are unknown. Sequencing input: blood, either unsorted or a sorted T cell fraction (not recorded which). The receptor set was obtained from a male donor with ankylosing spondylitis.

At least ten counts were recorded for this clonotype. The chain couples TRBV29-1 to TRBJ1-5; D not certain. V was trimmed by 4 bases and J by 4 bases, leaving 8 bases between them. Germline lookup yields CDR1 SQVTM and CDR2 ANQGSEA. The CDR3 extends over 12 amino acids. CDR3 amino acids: CSVAVGNQPQHF. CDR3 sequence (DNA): TGCAGCGTTGCAGTCGGGAATCAGCCCCAGCATTTT.

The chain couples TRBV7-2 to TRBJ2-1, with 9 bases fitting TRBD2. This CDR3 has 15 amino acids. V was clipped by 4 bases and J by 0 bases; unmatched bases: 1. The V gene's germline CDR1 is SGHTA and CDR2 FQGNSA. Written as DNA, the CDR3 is TGTGCCAGCAGCTATAGCGGGGGCTCCTACAATGAGCAGTTCTTC. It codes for CASSYSGGSYNEQFF.

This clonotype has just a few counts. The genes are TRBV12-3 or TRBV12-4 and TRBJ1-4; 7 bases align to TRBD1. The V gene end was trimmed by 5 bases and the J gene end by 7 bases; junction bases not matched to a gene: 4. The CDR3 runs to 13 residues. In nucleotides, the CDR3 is TGTGCCAGCAGTACAGACAGGGTTGAAAAACTGTTTTTT. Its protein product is CASSTDRVEKLFF.

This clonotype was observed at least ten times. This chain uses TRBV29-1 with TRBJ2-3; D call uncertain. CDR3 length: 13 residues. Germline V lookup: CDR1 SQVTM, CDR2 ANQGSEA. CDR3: CSDVSGNADTQYF. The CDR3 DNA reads TGCAGTGATGTATCTGGGAATGCCGATACGCAGTATTTT.

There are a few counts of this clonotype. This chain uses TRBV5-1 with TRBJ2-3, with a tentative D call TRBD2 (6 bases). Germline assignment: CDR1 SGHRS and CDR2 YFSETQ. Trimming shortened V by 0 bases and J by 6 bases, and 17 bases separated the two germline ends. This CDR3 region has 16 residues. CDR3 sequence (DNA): TGCGCCAGCAGCTTGGCGGCTAGCGCCCCGGGTGATACGCAGTATTTT. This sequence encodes CASSLAASAPGDTQYF.

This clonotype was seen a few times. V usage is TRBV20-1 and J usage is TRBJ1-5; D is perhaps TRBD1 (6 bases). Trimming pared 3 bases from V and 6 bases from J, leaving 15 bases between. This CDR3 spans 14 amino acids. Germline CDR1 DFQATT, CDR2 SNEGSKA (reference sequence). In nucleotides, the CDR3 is TGCAGTGCTAGCGCCCAAGGGGGACTTCAGCCCCAGCATTTT. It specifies CSASAQGGLQPQHF.

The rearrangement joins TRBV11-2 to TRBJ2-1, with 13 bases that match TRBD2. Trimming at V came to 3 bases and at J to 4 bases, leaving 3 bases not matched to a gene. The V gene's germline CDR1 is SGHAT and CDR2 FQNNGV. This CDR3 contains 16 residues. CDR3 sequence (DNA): TGTGCCAGCAGCTTGACTAGCGGGAGGACATACAATGAGCAGTTCTTC. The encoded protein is CASSLTSGRTYNEQFF.

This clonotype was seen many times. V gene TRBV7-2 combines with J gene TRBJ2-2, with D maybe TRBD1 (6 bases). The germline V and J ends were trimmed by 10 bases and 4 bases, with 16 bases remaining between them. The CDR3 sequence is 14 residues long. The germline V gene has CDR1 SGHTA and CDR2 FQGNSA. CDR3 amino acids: CATKNRARTGELFF. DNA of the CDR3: TGTGCCACTAAGAACAGGGCACGCACCGGGGAGCTGTTTTTT.

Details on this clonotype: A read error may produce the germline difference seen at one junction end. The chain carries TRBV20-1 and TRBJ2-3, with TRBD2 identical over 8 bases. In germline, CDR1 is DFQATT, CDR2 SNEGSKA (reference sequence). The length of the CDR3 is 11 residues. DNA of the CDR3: TGCAGTGCTACGCGGGGGGATACGCAGTCTTTT. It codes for CSATRGDTQSF.

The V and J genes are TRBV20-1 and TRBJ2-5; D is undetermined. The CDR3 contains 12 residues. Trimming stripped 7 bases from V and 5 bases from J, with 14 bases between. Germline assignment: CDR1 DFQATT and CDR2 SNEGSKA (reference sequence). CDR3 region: CSVVAGRETQYF. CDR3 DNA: TGCAGTGTAGTAGCCGGTAGGGAGACCCAGTACTTC.

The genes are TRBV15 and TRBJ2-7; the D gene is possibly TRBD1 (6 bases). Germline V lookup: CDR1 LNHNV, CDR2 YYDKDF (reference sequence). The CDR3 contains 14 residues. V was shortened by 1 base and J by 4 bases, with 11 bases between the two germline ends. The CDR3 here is CATSRGETGYEQYF. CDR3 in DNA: TGTGCCACCAGCAGAGGAGAGACAGGATACGAGCAGTACTTC.

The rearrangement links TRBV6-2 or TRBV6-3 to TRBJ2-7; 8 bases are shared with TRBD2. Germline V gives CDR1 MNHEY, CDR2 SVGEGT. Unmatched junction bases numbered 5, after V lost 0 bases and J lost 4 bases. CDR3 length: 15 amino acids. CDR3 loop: CASSYSSGTWYEQYF. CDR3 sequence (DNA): TGTGCCAGCAGTTACTCTAGCGGGACTTGGTACGAGCAGTACTTC.

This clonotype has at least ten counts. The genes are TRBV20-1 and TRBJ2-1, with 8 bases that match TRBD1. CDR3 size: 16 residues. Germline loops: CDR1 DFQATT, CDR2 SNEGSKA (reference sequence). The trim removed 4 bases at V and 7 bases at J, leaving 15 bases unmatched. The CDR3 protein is CSAIRRDRGSRNEQFF. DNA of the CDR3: TGCAGTGCTATAAGAAGAGACAGGGGTTCGCGGAATGAGCAGTTCTTC.

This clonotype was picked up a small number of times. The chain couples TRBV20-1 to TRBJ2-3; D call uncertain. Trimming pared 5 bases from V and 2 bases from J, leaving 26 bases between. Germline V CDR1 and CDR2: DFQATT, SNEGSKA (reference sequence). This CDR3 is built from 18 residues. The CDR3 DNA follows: TGCAGTGCTTCCTTGGAGAGCCCCAACTTCTTTTTCACAGATACGCAGTATTTT. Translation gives CSASLESPNFFFTDTQYF.

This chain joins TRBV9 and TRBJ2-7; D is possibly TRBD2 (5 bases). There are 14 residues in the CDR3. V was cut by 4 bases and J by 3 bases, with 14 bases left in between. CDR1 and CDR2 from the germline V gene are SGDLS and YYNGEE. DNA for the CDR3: TGTGCCAGCAGCCAGGACTCCCAGCTCTACGAGCAGTACTTC. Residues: CASSQDSQLYEQYF.

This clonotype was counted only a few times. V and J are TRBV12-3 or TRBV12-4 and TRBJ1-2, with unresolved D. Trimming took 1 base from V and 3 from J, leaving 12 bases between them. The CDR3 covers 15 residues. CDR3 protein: CASSLELYGHYGYTF. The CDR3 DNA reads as TGTGCCAGCAGTTTAGAGTTATACGGGCACTATGGCTACACCTTC.

CDR3 region: CATSRDSVGYGYTF. The CDR3, as DNA: TGTGCCACCAGCAGAGATTCTGTGGGCTATGGCTACACCTTC. This chain connects TRBV15 to TRBJ1-2; D ambiguous. V was pared by 0 bases and J by 4 bases, with 9 bases between. The CDR3 runs to 14 residues. Germline V gives CDR1 LNHNV, CDR2 YYDKDF (reference sequence).

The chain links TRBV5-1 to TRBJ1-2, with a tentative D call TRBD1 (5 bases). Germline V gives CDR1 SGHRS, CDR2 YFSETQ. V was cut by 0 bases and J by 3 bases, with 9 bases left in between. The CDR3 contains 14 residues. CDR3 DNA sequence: TGCGCCAGCAGCTTGGTCCAGGGAGACTATGGCTACACCTTC. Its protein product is CASSLVQGDYGYTF.